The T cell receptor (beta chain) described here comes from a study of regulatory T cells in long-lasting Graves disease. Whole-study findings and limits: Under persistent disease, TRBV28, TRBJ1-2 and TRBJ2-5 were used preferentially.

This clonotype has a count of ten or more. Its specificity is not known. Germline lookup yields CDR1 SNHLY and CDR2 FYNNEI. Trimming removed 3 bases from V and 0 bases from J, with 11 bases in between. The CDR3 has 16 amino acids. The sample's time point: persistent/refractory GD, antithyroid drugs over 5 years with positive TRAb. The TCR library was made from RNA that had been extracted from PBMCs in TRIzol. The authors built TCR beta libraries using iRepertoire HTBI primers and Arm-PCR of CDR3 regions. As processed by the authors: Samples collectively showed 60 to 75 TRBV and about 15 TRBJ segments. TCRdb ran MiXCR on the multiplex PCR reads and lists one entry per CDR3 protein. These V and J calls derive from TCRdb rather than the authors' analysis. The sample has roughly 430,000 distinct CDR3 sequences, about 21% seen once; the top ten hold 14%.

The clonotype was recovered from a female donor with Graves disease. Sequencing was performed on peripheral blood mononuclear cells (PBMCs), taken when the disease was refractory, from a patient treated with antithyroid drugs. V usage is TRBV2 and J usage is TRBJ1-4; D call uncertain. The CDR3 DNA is TGTGCCAGCAGTGAGGGTGTCTTTGCAACTAATGAAAAACTGTTTTTT. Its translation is CASSEGVFATNEKLFF.